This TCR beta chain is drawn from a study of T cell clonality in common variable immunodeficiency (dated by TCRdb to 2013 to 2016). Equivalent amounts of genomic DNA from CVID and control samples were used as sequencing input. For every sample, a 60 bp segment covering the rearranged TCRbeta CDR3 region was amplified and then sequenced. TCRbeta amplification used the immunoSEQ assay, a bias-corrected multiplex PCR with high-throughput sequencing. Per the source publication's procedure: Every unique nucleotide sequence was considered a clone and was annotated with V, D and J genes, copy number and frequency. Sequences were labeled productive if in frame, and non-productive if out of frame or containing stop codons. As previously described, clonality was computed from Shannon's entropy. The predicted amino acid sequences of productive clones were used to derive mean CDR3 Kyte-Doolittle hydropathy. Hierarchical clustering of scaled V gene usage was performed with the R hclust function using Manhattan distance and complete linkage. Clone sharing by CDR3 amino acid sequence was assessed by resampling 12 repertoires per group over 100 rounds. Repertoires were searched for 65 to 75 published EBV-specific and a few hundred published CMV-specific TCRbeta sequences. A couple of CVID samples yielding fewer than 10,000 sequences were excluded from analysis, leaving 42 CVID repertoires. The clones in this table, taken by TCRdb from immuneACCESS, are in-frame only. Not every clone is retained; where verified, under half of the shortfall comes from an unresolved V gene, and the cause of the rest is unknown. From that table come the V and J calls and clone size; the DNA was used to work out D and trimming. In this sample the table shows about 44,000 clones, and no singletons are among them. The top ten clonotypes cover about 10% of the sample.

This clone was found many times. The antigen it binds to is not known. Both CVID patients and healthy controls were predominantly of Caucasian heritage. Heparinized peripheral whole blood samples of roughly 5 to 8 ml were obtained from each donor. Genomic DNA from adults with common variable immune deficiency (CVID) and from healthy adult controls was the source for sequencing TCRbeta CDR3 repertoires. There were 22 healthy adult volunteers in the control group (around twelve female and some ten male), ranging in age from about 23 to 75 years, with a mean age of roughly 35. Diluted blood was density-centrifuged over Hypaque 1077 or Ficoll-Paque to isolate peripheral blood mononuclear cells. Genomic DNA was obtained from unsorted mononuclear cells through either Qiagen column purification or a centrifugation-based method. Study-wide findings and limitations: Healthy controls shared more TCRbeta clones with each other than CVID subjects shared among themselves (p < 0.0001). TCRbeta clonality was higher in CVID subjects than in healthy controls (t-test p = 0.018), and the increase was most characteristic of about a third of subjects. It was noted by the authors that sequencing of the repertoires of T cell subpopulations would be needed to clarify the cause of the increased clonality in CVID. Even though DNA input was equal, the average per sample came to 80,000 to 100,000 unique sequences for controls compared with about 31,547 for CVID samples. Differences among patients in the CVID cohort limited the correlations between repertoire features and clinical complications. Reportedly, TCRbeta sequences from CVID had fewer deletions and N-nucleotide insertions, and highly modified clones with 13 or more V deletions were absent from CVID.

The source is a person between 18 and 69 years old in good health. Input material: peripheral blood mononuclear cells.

The sequenced CDR3 bases are TGTGCCAGCAGCTTAGAACAGAACACTGAA. Its translation reads: CASSLEQNTE. The full CDR3 is CASSLEQNTEAFF. Rearrangement joined TRBV7-6 to TRBJ1-1; confidence is insufficient to name the D gene. The read halts 3 residues ahead of the CDR3 end, with the missing end drawn from the germline J gene. CDR1 is given as SGHVS and CDR2 as FNYEAQ, both from the germline V gene. The V and J ends are trimmed by 1 base and 1 base, leaving 4 bases between them. The CDR3, from cysteine to phenylalanine, totals 13 residues. Of the CDR3's DNA, 30 bases were read; they are in frame from base 1.